This TCR beta chain was recorded in a study of CD8+ T cells in alopecia areata. Sequencing relied on a cDNA template that was reverse transcribed from extracted RNA. Clones were sequenced by immunoSEQ multiplex PCR, and TCRdb holds only the in-frame ones, with some missing. The sample lists some 180,000 clones, 50% to 65% occurring once. Study findings and constraints: Scalp clonality and expanded CD8+ clones among the top 100 showed significant decreases with tofacitinib.

This CDR3 contains 15 residues. Germline V gives CDR1 SQVTM, CDR2 ANQGSEA. Trimming took 1 base from V and 2 from J; bases not matched to a gene: 4. Notes on this clone: Antigen: not known.

Specified treatment: oral pan-JAK inhibitor, 5-10 mg twice daily. The TCR comes from a human donor with alopecia areata. The V call is TRBV29-1, the J call TRBJ2-7, with 11 bases that match TRBD2. The input for sequencing was CD8+ T cells sorted from blood, taken at week 24, from a patient treated with tofacitinib. CDR3 residues: CSVEVAGGQTYEQYF. In nucleotides, the CDR3 is TGCAGCGTTGAAGTAGCGGGGGGGCAAACCTACGAGCAGTACTTC.